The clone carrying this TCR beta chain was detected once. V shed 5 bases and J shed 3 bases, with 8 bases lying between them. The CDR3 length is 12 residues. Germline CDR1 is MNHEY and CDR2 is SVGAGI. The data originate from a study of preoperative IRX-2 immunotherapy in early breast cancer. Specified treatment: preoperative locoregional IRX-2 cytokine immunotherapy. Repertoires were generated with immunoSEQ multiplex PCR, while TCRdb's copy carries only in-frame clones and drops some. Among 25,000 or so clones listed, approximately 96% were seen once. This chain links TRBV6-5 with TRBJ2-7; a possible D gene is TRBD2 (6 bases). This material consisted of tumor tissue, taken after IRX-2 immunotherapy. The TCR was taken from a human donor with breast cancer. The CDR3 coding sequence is TGTGCCAGCAGTGGGACTTACTACGAGCAGTACTTC. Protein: CASSGTYYEQYF.